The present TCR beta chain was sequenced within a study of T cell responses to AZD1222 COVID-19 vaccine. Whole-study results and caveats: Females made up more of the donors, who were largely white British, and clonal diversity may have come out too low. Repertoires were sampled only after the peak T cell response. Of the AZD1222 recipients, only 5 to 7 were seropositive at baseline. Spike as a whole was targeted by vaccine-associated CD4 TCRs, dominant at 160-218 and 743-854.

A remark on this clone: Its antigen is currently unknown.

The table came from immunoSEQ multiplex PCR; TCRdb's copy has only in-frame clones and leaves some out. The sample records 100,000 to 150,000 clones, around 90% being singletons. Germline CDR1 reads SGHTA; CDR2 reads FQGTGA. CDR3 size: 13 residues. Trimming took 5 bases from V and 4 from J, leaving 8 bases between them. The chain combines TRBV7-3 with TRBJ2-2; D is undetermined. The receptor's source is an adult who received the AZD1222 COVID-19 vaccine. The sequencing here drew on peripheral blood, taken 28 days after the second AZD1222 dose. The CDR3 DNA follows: TGTGCCAGCAGCCCGAGTCGCACCGGGGAGCTGTTTTTT. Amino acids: CASSPSRTGELFF.